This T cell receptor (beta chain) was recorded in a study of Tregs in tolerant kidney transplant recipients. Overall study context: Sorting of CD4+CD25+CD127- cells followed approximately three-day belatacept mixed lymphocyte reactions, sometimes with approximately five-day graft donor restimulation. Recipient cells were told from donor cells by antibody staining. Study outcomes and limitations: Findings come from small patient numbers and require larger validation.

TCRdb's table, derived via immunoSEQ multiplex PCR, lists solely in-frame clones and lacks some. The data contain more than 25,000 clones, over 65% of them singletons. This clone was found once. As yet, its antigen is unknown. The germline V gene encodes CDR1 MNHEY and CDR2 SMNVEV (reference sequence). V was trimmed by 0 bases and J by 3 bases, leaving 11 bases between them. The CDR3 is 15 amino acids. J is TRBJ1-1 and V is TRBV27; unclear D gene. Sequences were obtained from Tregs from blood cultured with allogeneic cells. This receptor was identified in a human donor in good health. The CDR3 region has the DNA TGTGCCAGCAGTTTATCCATCCCGAGGGACACTGAAGCTTTCTTT. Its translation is CASSLSIPRDTEAFF.